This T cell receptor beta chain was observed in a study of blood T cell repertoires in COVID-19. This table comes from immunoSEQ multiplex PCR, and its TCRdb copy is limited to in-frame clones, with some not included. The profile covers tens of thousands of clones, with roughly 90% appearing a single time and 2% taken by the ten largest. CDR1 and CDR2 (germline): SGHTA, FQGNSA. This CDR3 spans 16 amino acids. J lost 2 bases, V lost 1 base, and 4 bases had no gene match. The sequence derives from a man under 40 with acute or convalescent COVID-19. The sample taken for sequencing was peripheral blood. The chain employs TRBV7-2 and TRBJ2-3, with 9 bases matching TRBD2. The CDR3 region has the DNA TGTGCCAGCAGCTTAGTTCCTAGCGGGAACACAGATACGCAGTATTTT. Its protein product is CASSLVPSGNTDTQYF.